The next 7 T cell receptor beta chains were all read from a single sample in a study of blood T cell repertoires in COVID-19. Measured with immunoSEQ multiplex PCR; TCRdb has only the in-frame clones, and not every one. The sample holds 50,000 to 60,000 clones, about 89% seen once. What was sequenced was peripheral blood. The receptors originated from a man aged 60-69 years with acute or convalescent COVID-19.

The J gene is TRBJ2-3, the V gene TRBV7-9; 7 bases line up with TRBD1. Germline V CDR1 and CDR2: SEHNR, FQNEAQ (reference sequence). There are 15 residues in the CDR3. The ends lost 1 base at V and 6 bases at J; junction bases unmatched: 7. The CDR3 spells CASSLGQGIGDTQYF. As DNA, the CDR3 is TGTGCCAGCAGCTTAGGACAGGGTATAGGTGATACGCAGTATTTT. Supplemented by reference TRBV7-9 and TRBJ2-3, the full variable domain reads DTGVSQNPRHKITKRGQNVTFRCDPISEHNRLYWYRQTLGQGPEFLTYFQNEAQLEKSRLLSDRFSAERPKGSFSTLEIQRTEQGDSAMYLCASSLGQGIGDTQYFGPGTRLTVL.

The chain recombines TRBV30 with TRBJ1-6, with unresolved D. The V gene lost 4 bases and the J gene lost 6 bases, with 10 bases spanning the gap. Germline CDR1 reads GTSNPN; CDR2 reads SVGIG (reference sequence). CDR3 size: 13 residues. The CDR3 nucleotides read TGTGCCTGGAATTCCCAAGCTAATTCACCCCTCCACTTT. Its protein is CAWNSQANSPLHF.

The chain links TRBV11-2 to TRBJ1-4; possible D gene TRBD1, 5 bases. The CDR3 is 15 amino acids. Trimming pared 1 base from V and 6 bases from J, leaving 12 bases between. Germline CDR1 reads SGHAT; CDR2 reads FQNNGV. The CDR3 here is CASSLGSGFYEKLFF. The CDR3 DNA sequence: TGTGCCAGCAGCTTAGGTTCAGGGTTCTATGAAAAACTGTTTTTT.

This chain links TRBV12-3 or TRBV12-4 with TRBJ2-7; no clear D gene. CDR3 length equals 12 residues. V lost 1 base, J lost 6 bases, and 7 bases lay in between. CDR3: CASSLGLSEQYF. CDR3 DNA sequence: TGTGCCAGCAGTTTAGGACTTTCCGAGCAGTACTTC.

The V and J genes are TRBV5-4 and TRBJ1-2; TRBD1 might be the D (5 bases). V dropped 0 bases and J dropped 2 bases, with 8 bases sitting between them. The CDR3 runs to 14 residues. CDR1 and CDR2 (germline): SGHNT, YYREEE (reference sequence). The CDR3: CASSLAGGNYGYTF. The CDR3 bases are TGTGCCAGCAGCTTGGCGGGGGGAAACTATGGCTACACCTTC. The entire variable domain, with the rest obtained from reference TRBV5-4 and TRBJ1-2, is as follows: ETGVTQSPTHLIKTRGQQVTLRCSSQSGHNTVSWYQQALGQGPQFIFQYYREEENGRGNFPPRFSGLQFPNYSSELNVNALELDDSALYLCASSLAGGNYGYTFGSGTRLTVV.

The V gene is TRBV3-1 (or the pseudogene TRBV3-2), the J gene TRBJ1-6; TRBD1 agrees at 9 bases. V was clipped by 2 bases and J by 10 bases; unmatched bases: 6. Germline values: CDR1 LGHDT, CDR2 YNNKEL (reference sequence). This CDR3 contains 15 residues. The CDR3 DNA reads TGTGCCAGCAGCCAATCATGGACAGGGGACTCACCCCTCCACTTT. It translates to CASSQSWTGDSPLHF.

The chain employs TRBV20-1 and TRBJ1-1; 10 bases line up with TRBD1. CDR3 length: 11 residues. Germline trimming cut 6 bases from V and 11 bases from J; bases unmatched to any gene: 6. Germline V lookup: CDR1 DFQATT, CDR2 SNEGSKA (reference sequence). The DNA of the CDR3 is TGCAGTGCAAGACAGGGGGCCCGCGCTTTCTTT. Its translation: CSARQGARAFF.